This note documents a single T cell receptor (beta chain) sequence. Its binding antigen is unknown. Per-base quality was not reported, and no clone a single base away is much larger than it. These data originate in a study of OX40 agonist ivuxolimab in advanced cancers. Notes on the research overall: Ivuxolimab was an agonistic, fully human IgG2 monoclonal antibody directed against OX40 (CD134), a costimulatory receptor. Partial responses occurred in three dose-escalation patients: two with cutaneous melanoma and one with hepatocellular carcinoma. Intravenous ivuxolimab was administered to patients every 2 weeks at six dose levels: 0.01, 0.1, 0.3, 1.5, 3 and 10 mg/kg. Patients were allowed to have had prior anti-PD-1, anti-PD-L1 or anti-CTLA-4 therapy, and roughly two fifths of the dose-escalation patients had been treated with checkpoint inhibitors. Peripheral TCRbeta sequencing aimed to test whether ivuxolimab altered TCR sequence diversity and caused clonal T-cell expansion. Of the roughly 54 dose-escalation patients, hepatocellular carcinoma was present in roughly 19, melanoma in approximately 15, renal cell carcinoma in 9 and head and neck cancer in 9. In the dose-escalation cohort, 65% to 85% of patients were male, and the mean age was roughly 60 years with a range of roughly 20 to 80. The monotherapy dose-escalation portion (N of about 57 patients) of the phase I ivuxolimab trial is reported in the paper.

What the work shows at the level of the full study, not this receptor alone: At doses of 0.1 to 3.0 mg/kg, clonal expansion of both CD4+ and CD8+ blood T cells was observed from baseline to week 6. Which antigens the clonally expanded peripheral T cells were specific for was not determined. On average, CD8+ T cells showed more expanded clones than CD4+ T cells after ivuxolimab. Low levels of normalized T-cell clonal expansion were also shown by some nonresponding patients. In the 0.1-3.0 mg/kg groups, partial responders had among the lowest normalized peripheral clonal expansion, particularly in CD8+ T cells.

Patients with a history of autoimmune disease or receiving systemic immunosuppression were excluded from the trial. Peripheral blood for TCR sequencing was collected from all dose cohorts at baseline, on cycle 4 day 1, and on cycle 7 day 1. Samples came from an open-label, multicenter, first-in-human phase I dose-escalation trial of ivuxolimab. The trial enrolled adults with locally advanced or metastatic head and neck squamous cell, hepatocellular, melanoma or renal cell carcinoma. CD4+ and CD8+ T cells were sorted separately from peripheral blood before TCR sequencing. To sequence the TCRbeta CDR3 region, genomic DNA was isolated from the sorted cells. The immunoSEQ Assay was used to sequence the TCRbeta CDR3 regions. TCRdb's version of the immuneACCESS table is confined to in-frame rearrangements and falls short of the full clone set. An unresolved V gene accounts for under half of the shortfall where checked; the remainder is of unknown origin. Across this sample there are under 85,000 clones, with about 94% seen only once. Of the sample, roughly 6.7% falls within the top ten clones.

From a lookup of the germline V gene, CDR1 and CDR2 are SGDLS and YYNGEE. V gives up 5 bases and J gives up 7 bases, and the segment between their germline ends measures 15 bases. From the cysteine up to the phenylalanine, the CDR3 has a length of 14 residues. CDR3 DNA only is kept here, 42 bases in frame from base 1. The TCR originated in an adult with an advanced solid tumor such as melanoma, head and neck, liver or kidney cancer. The source was CD4+ or CD8+ T cells sorted from blood, collected in a trial of the OX40 agonist ivuxolimab. The rearrangement combines TRBV9 with TRBJ2-2; no confident D gene assignment can be made. The CDR3 reads CASRGPDSLGELFF. DNA sequence: TGTGCCAGCAGAGGGCCAGATTCCCTCGGGGAGCTGTTTTTT.